In this sample, the clone carrying this T cell receptor (beta chain) turned up many times. Antigen unknown. This sample was included in a study of regulatory T cells in long-lasting Graves disease. Across the study: Newly diagnosed Graves' patients had under 3 months of antithyroid drugs.

This CDR3 is 13 amino acids long. Trimming left V 5 bases short and J 6 bases short, with 11 bases between. The germline CDR1 and CDR2 sequences are SNHLY and FYNNEI. Study-level findings and limits: With a few thousand shared public clonotypes, persistent patients exceeded new patients, who shared just over 950.

Sequencing libraries for TCR beta were prepared with iRepertoire HTBI primers and Arm-PCR of CDR3 regions. TCRdb passed the multiplex PCR reads through MiXCR, listing each CDR3 protein once. The table shows a few hundred thousand distinct CDR3 sequences, with around 16% occurring only once. As for time point: newly diagnosed GD, antithyroid drugs for less than 3 months. Making the TCR library involved RNA that had been extracted from PBMCs. It was American Thyroid Association guidelines that determined Graves' disease diagnosis. These data also featured in a second study, about T cells in Graves' hyperthyroidism and ophthalmopathy. That investigation notes: The patients, who ranged from 18 to 65 in age, presented with newly diagnosed hyperthyroidism lasting under 2 months.

The receptor was isolated from a woman aged 40 to 49 with Graves disease. The starting material was peripheral blood mononuclear cells (PBMCs), obtained at new diagnosis, from a patient treated with antithyroid drugs. The genes are TRBV2 and TRBJ1-5; tentatively, D is TRBD1 (6 bases). CDR3 in amino acids: CASSLQGSQPQHF. The CDR3 nucleotides are TGTGCCAGCAGTCTACAGGGAAGTCAGCCCCAGCATTTT.